Presented here are 26 T cell receptor beta chains from one specimen sequenced in a study of blood T cells in healthy people across ages. Sample-barcoded 5' priming and a J-beta primer mix drove a second PCR of about 6 to 11 cycles. TCRdb called the 5' RACE reads again in MiXCR, with one record for every CDR3 protein. In the table there are approximately 350,000 distinct CDR3 sequences, roughly half of which are singletons. The sample taken for sequencing was blood. Source of these receptors: a man in his sixties in good health.

This rearrangement joins TRBV29-1 to TRBJ2-1, with 7 bases identical to TRBD2. Germline CDR1 is SQVTM and CDR2 is ANQGSEA. V was pared by 6 bases and J by 6 bases, with 11 bases of the junction left unmatched. This CDR3 has 14 residues. The CDR3 region is CSVRTCGRLNEQFF. CDR3 DNA: TGCAGCGTACGGACTTGCGGGAGACTCAATGAGCAGTTCTTC.

A word on this clonotype: Being one base from a much bigger clone, this may be a read error. The rearrangement links TRBV5-6 to TRBJ2-3; D is unresolved. Germline loops: CDR1 SGHDT, CDR2 YYEEEE. The CDR3 is 13 amino acids. Here the CDR3 DNA reads TGTGCCAGCAGTCCGACTTTCACAGATGCGCAGTATTTT. Its protein is CASSPTFTDAQYF.

A single count supports this clonotype. At one boundary the junction diverges from the germline segment, which might be a read error. This sequence joins TRBV6-1 and TRBJ2-3, with D perhaps TRBD1 (7 bases). The CDR3 extends over 18 amino acids. Germline V gene data show CDR1 as MNHNS and CDR2 as SASEGT. The CDR3 loop reads CASGEYQGGYASTDTQYF. The CDR3 DNA reads as TGTGCCAGCGGTGAATATCAGGGGGGCTACGCTAGCACAGATACGCAGTATTTT.

The J gene is TRBJ2-3, the V gene TRBV7-8, with 9 bases fitting TRBD2. The CDR3 covers 14 residues. The ends lost 2 bases at V and 6 bases at J; junction bases unmatched: 3. Germline V gene sequence: CDR1 SGHVS, CDR2 FQNEAQ. The CDR3 bases are TGTGCCAGCAGCTTATCCAGCGGGAGGGATACGCAGTATTTT. This encodes CASSLSSGRDTQYF.

The chain links TRBV6-6 to TRBJ1-3; D not resolved. Germline CDR1 reads MNHNY; CDR2 reads SVGAGI (reference sequence). V was cut by 5 bases and J by 2 bases, with 13 bases left in between. The CDR3 spans 15 residues. As DNA, the CDR3 is TGTGCCAGCAGTACCGACAAACCCGCTGGAAACACCATATATTTT. Amino acids: CASSTDKPAGNTIYF.

V usage is TRBV10-3 and J usage is TRBJ2-2; 8 nucleotides line up with TRBD1. The CDR3 spans 15 residues. CDR1 is ENHRY and CDR2 is SYGVKD in the germline V gene. With 2 bases clipped from V and 4 bases from J, the junction kept 3 bases outside the gene matches. The CDR3 region has the DNA TGTGCCATCAGTGAGGGACAGGGAGCCACCGGGGAGCTGTTTTTT. Its translation: CAISEGQGATGELFF.

Comment on this clonotype: An end of the junction does not agree with germline; a read error may underlie this. The chain is built from TRBV20-1 and TRBJ2-3; 7 positions match TRBD1. CDR1 is DFQATT and CDR2 is SNEGSKA in the germline V gene (reference sequence). This CDR3 is built from 16 residues. CDR3 in DNA: TGCAGTGCTAGTAGGGACGGACTCCCTGGGACAGATGCGCAGTATTTT. It translates to CSASRDGLPGTDAQYF.

The chain carries TRBV28 and TRBJ1-2; D perhaps matches TRBD1 (5 bases). CDR1 and CDR2 (germline): MDHEN, SYDVKM. Between the trimmed V and J ends, which lost 10 bases and 9 bases, there was a span of 18 bases. This CDR3 is built from 12 residues. CDR3 amino acids: CATTESLGSYTF. The CDR3 region has the DNA TGTGCCACGACAGAGTCTTTAGGGAGCTACACCTTC.

The chain carries TRBV29-1 and TRBJ2-2; TRBD2 matches at 7 bases. Germline CDR1 is SQVTM and CDR2 is ANQGSEA. V trimming: 2 bases; J trimming: 7 bases; junction bases outside the gene matches: 13. The CDR3 consists of 16 residues. The CDR3 protein is CSVERPSGPIGGELFF. In DNA form, the CDR3 reads TGCAGCGTTGAACGCCCTAGCGGTCCCATCGGCGGGGAGCTGTTTTTT.

The V call is TRBV10-3, the J call TRBJ2-7; 7 bases map to TRBD2. After removal of 6 bases from V and 5 bases from J, the junction contained 13 bases not matched to a gene. Germline V gives CDR1 ENHRY, CDR2 SYGVKD. The CDR3 is made up of 15 amino acids. CDR3 in amino acids: CAIRDPRGGDHEQYF. In DNA form, the CDR3 reads TGTGCCATCAGGGACCCTCGTGGGGGGGATCACGAGCAGTACTTC.

This clonotype has only one observation. The rearrangement links TRBV28 to TRBJ2-7; D uncertain. V dropped 2 bases and J dropped 3 bases, with 11 bases sitting between them. The CDR3 extends over 14 amino acids. Germline V gene data show CDR1 as MDHEN and CDR2 as SYDVKM. Here the CDR3 reads CASSLLRRSYEQYF. For the CDR3, the DNA is TGTGCCAGCAGTTTACTTAGACGGAGCTACGAGCAGTACTTC.

V usage is TRBV23-1 and J usage is TRBJ2-3, with D possibly matching TRBD2 (5 bases). TRBV23-1 is an ORF, and what it does is uncertain. The CDR3 sequence is 16 residues long. V gave up 4 bases and J gave up 4 bases, with 18 bases separating them. The CDR3 nucleotides read TGCGCCAGCAGTCCCCGCCCTAGTTTCGGGGCAGATACGCAGTATTTT. Amino acid sequence: CASSPRPSFGADTQYF.

This clonotype was counted many times. The chain employs TRBV7-2 and TRBJ2-3, with 11 positions matching TRBD2. Germline values: CDR1 SGHTA, CDR2 FQGNSA. J was trimmed by 1 base and V by 5 bases; bases with no gene match: 5. This CDR3 has 16 amino acids. Here the CDR3 DNA reads TGTGCCAGCAGCCTTACTAGCGGGGGAGGCACAGATACGCAGTATTTT. Amino acids: CASSLTSGGGTDTQYF.

This clonotype has a count of ten or more. The rearrangement joins TRBV29-1 to TRBJ1-2; D is unclear. V was clipped by 4 bases and J by 7 bases, with 16 bases between them. In germline, CDR1 is SQVTM, CDR2 ANQGSEA. The CDR3 length is 13 residues. The CDR3: CSVVTASPGGYTF. CDR3 bases: TGCAGCGTTGTAACTGCTTCCCCTGGTGGCTACACCTTC.

The chain carries TRBV21-1 and TRBJ2-7; the D call in the table, TRBD1, was not verified against the DNA. TRBV21-1 is tagged as a pseudogene. The CDR3 has 15 residues. CDR3 residues: CASSKPPEGGYEQYF. DNA for the CDR3: TGTGCCAGCAGCAAACCTCCTGAGGGGGGCTACGAGCAGTACTTC.

This clonotype was counted only a few times. J is TRBJ1-1 and V is TRBV6-2 or TRBV6-3; D call uncertain. CDR1 and CDR2 from the germline V gene are MNHEY and SVGEGT. The ends were cut back, 6 bases at V and 2 bases at J, with 10 bases in the middle. The CDR3 has 13 residues. CDR3 DNA sequence: TGTGCCAGCAGCCCTCAAGCCAACACTGAAGCTTTCTTT. Translation: CASSPQANTEAFF.

The chain uses TRBV7-2 and TRBJ1-1; 7 bases line up with TRBD1. Germline assignment: CDR1 SGHTA and CDR2 FQGNSA. V lost 0 bases, J lost 7 bases, and 8 bases stayed unmatched. This CDR3 is built from 15 residues. CDR3 sequence reads: CASSLARTRGNEAFF. The CDR3 DNA reads TGTGCCAGCAGCTTAGCGAGGACCAGGGGGAATGAAGCTTTCTTT. The variable domain in full, completed from reference TRBV7-2 and TRBJ1-1, reads GAGVSQSPSNKVTEKGKDVELRCDPISGHTALYWYRQSLGQGLEFLIYFQGNSAPDKSGLPSDRFSAERTGGSVSTLTIQRTQQEDSAVYLCASSLARTRGNEAFFGQGTRLTVV.

This clonotype occurred many times. The junction does not match germline at one end; this may be a read error. V is TRBV11-3 and J is TRBJ2-1, with 12 bases aligning to TRBD2. Germline lookup yields CDR1 SGHNT and CDR2 YENEEA. The CDR3 has 15 amino acids. The CDR3 DNA reads as TGCGCCAGCAGCTCACTAGCGGGGGGAGGTAATGAGCAGTTCTTC. Protein: CASSSLAGGGNEQFF.

The rearrangement joins TRBV15 to TRBJ2-7; a possible D gene is TRBD2 (6 bases). Trimming pared 6 bases from V and 0 bases from J, leaving 12 bases between. This CDR3 has 14 amino acids. CDR1 and CDR2 from the germline V gene are LNHNV and YYDKDF (reference sequence). CDR3 region: CATRKGGPSYEQYF. Here the CDR3 DNA reads TGTGCCACCAGAAAGGGAGGTCCCTCCTACGAGCAGTACTTC.

J is TRBJ2-5 and V is TRBV20-1, with a weak D call TRBD1 (5 bases). Deletions cut 0 bases from V and 2 bases from J, with 10 bases between. Per germline, CDR1 DFQATT and CDR2 SNEGSKA (reference sequence). This CDR3 has 14 amino acids. The CDR3 loop is CSARDSGKQETQYF. CDR3 DNA: TGCAGTGCTAGAGATTCAGGGAAACAAGAGACCCAGTACTTC.

This clonotype was found a few times. The gene calls are TRBV5-5 and TRBJ2-5; 13 positions agree with TRBD2. Germline CDR1 and CDR2: SGHKS and YYEKEE (reference sequence). CDR3 length: 16 amino acids. The ends lost 0 bases at V and 9 bases at J; junction bases unmatched: 8. The CDR3 protein is CASSLGTSGGPGAQYF. CDR3 sequence (DNA): TGTGCCAGCAGCTTGGGGACTAGCGGGGGCCCAGGGGCCCAGTACTTC.

The V call is TRBV6-5, the J call TRBJ2-3; TRBD2 aligns across 7 bases. Germline values: CDR1 MNHEY, CDR2 SVGAGI. The CDR3 contains 14 residues. V lost 2 bases and J lost 9; bases outside the gene matches: 8. The DNA of the CDR3 is TGTGCCAGCAGTTACGCGGGAGTGAGAGGGACGCAGTATTTT. Its protein product is CASSYAGVRGTQYF.

The chain couples TRBV7-3 to TRBJ2-3; D perhaps matches TRBD1 (5 bases). The CDR3 runs 15 residues. CDR1 is SGHTA, CDR2 FQGTGA, per germline. The ends were cut back, 0 bases at V and 0 bases at J, with 7 bases in the middle. Written as DNA, the CDR3 is TGTGCCAGCAGCTTAACCAGGGTTAGCACAGATACGCAGTATTTT. Its translation: CASSLTRVSTDTQYF.

This chain uses TRBV7-8 with TRBJ2-3, with TRBD1 identical over 9 bases. Trimming at V came to 5 bases and at J to 2 bases, leaving 5 bases not matched to a gene. The CDR3 sequence is 15 residues long. Germline CDR1 and CDR2: SGHVS and FQNEAQ. CDR3 nucleotides: TGTGCCAGCAGCCGGACAGGGGTCCCCACAGATACGCAGTATTTT. This gives the protein CASSRTGVPTDTQYF.

V and J are TRBV6-1 and TRBJ2-4, with 7 bases aligning to TRBD2. Germline V gives CDR1 MNHNS, CDR2 SASEGT. V shed 4 bases, J shed 7 bases, and the junction held 10 bases outside the gene matches. This CDR3 spans 15 amino acids. CDR3 in amino acids: CASSGHEPGRNIQYF. The CDR3 nucleotides are TGTGCCAGCAGTGGTCATGAACCCGGGAGGAACATTCAGTACTTC.

The chain couples TRBV25-1 to TRBJ1-1; tentatively, D is TRBD1 (6 bases). Trimming stripped 2 bases from V and 5 bases from J, with 15 bases between. The CDR3 length is 15 residues. The V gene's germline CDR1 is MGHDK and CDR2 SYGVNS. In nucleotides, the CDR3 is TGTGCCAGCAGTGAAGGGGGCAGGGTTGAGACTGAAGCTTTCTTT. This encodes CASSEGGRVETEAFF.